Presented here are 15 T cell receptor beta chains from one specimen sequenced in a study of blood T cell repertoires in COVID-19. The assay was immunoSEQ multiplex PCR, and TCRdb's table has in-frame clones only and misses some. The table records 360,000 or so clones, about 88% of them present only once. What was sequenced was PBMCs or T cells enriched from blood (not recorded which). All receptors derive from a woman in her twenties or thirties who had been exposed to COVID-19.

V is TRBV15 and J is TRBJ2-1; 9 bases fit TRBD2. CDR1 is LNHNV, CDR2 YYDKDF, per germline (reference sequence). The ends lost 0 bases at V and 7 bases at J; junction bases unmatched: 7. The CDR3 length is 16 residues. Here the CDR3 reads CATSRDKGLATNEQFF. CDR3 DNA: TGTGCCACCAGCAGAGATAAAGGACTAGCGACGAATGAGCAGTTCTTC.

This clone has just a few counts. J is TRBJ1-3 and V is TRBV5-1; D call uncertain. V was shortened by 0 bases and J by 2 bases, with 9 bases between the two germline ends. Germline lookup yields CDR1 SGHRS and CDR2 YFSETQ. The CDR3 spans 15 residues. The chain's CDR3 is CASSLEMGAGNTIYF. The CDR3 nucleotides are TGCGCCAGCAGCTTGGAAATGGGAGCTGGAAACACCATATATTTT. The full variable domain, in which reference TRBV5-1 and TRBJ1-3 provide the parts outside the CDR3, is KAGVTQTPRYLIKTRGQQVTLSCSPISGHRSVSWYQQTPGQGLQFLFEYFSETQRNKGNFPGRFSGRQFSNSRSEMNVSTLELGDSALYLCASSLEMGAGNTIYFGEGSWLTVV.

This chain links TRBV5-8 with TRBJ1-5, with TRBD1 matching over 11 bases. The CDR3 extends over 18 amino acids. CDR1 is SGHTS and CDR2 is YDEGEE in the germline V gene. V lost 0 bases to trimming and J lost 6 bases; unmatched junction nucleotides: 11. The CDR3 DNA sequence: TGTGCCAGCAGCTTGGACCGGGACAGGGGGAAGTCGGTTCAGCCCCAGCATTTT. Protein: CASSLDRDRGKSVQPQHF.

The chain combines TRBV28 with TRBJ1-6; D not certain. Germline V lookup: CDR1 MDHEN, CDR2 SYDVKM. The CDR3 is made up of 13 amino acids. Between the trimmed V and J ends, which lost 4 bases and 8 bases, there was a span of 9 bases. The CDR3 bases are TGTGCCAGCAGTTCAGGAAATTATTCACCCCTCCACTTT. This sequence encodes CASSSGNYSPLHF.

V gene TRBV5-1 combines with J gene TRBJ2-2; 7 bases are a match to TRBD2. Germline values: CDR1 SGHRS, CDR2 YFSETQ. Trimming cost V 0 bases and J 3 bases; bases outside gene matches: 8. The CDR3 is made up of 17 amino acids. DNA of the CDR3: TGCGCCAGCAGCTTGGGATTTGCGGGAGTGCACACCGGGGAGCTGTTTTTT. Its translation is CASSLGFAGVHTGELFF.

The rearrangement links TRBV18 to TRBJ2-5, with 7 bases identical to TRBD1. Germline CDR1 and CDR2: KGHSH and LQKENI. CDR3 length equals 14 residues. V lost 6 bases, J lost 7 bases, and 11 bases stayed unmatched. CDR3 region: CASSVDRPPGTQYF. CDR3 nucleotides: TGTGCCAGCTCCGTGGACAGGCCGCCGGGGACCCAGTACTTC.

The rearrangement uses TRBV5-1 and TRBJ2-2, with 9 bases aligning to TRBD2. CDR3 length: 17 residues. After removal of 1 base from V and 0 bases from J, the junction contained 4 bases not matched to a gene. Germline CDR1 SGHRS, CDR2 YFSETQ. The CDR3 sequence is CASSLRLAGSNTGELFF. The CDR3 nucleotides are TGCGCCAGCAGCTTGAGGCTAGCGGGATCGAACACCGGGGAGCTGTTTTTT.

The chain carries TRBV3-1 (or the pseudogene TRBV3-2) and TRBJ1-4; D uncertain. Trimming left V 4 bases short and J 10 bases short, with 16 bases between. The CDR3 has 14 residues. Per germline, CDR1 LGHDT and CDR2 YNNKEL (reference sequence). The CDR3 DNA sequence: TGTGCCAGCAGCCCCCTTCGCAGTCGCGGAAAACTGTTTTTT. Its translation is CASSPLRSRGKLFF.

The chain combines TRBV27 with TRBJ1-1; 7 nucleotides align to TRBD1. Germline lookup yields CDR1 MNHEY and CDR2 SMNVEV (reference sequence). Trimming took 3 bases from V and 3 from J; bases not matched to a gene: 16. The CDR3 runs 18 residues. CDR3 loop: CASSFQTGMGGLDTEAFF. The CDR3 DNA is TGTGCCAGCAGTTTCCAGACAGGGATGGGTGGACTTGACACTGAAGCTTTCTTT.

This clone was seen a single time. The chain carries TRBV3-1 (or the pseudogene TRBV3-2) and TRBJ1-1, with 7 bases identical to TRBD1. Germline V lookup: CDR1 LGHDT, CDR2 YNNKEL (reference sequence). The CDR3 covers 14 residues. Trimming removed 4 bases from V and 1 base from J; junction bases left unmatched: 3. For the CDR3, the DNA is TGTGCCAGCAGCCCCGGACAGGCGAACACTGAAGCTTTCTTT. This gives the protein CASSPGQANTEAFF.

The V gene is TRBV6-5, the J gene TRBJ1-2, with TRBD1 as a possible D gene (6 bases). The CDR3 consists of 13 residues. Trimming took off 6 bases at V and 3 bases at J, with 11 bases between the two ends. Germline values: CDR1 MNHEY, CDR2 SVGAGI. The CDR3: CASSPGTHYGYTF. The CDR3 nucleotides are TGTGCCAGCAGCCCCGGGACACACTATGGCTACACCTTC.

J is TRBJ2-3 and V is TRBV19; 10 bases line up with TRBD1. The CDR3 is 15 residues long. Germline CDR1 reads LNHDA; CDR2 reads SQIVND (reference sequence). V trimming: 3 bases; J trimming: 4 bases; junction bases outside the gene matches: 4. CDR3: CASSMPGQGADTQYF. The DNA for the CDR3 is TGTGCCAGTAGTATGCCCGGACAGGGGGCAGATACGCAGTATTTT.

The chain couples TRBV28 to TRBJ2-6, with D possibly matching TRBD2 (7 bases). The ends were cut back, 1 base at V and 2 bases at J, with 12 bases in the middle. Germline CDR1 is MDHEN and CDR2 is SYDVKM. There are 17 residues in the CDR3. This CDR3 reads CASSLFRGGAGANVLTF. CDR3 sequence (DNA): TGTGCCAGCAGTTTATTTCGCGGGGGCGCTGGGGCCAACGTCCTGACTTTC. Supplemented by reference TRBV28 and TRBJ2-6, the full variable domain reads DVKVTQSSRYLVKRTGEKVFLECVQDMDHENMFWYRQDPGLGLRLIYFSYDVKMKEKGDIPEGYSVSREKKERFSLILESASTNQTSMYLCASSLFRGGAGANVLTFGAGSRLTVL.

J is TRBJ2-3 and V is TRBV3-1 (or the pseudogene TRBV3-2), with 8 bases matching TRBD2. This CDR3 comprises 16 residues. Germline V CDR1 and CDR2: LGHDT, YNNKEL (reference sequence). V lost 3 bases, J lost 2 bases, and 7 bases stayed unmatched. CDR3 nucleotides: TGTGCCAGCAGCCACGCTGTACTAGCGGCCACAGATACGCAGTATTTT. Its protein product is CASSHAVLAATDTQYF.

The CDR3 coding sequence is TGTGCCAGCAGTGAAGCGCTCGGGGATCAGCCCCAGCATTTT. Its protein is CASSEALGDQPQHF. The chain has TRBV6-1 and TRBJ1-5; no clear D. The CDR3 length is 14 residues. The germline V gene has CDR1 MNHNS and CDR2 SASEGT. V was clipped by 0 bases and J by 5 bases, with 8 bases between them.